The T cell receptor (beta chain) under discussion was sequenced for a study of T cell responses to AZD1222 COVID-19 vaccine. Method: immunoSEQ multiplex PCR; TCRdb's copy keeps in-frame clones and lacks some. This sample has 86,000 or so clones, with 80% to 95% found just once. CDR1 and CDR2 from the germline V gene are SGHAT and FQNNGV. The CDR3 contains 13 residues. V lost 5 bases and J lost 7, with 12 bases in between. Sequenced material: peripheral blood, taken on day 0 of MenACWY control vaccination. The receptor was derived from an adult in good health. The chain joins TRBV11-2 to TRBJ1-3; TRBD1 is a possible D gene (5 bases). The CDR3 reads CASSEGTPNTIYF. DNA of the CDR3: TGTGCCAGCAGCGAAGGGACCCCGAACACCATATATTTT.